The clone carrying this TCR beta chain was found once. The antigen remains unidentified. Sequencing used immunoSEQ multiplex PCR; TCRdb keeps in-frame clones, though not all of them. The sample holds 90,000 to 120,000 clones, 91% seen once. This specimen belongs to a study of T cell responses to AZD1222 COVID-19 vaccine. Study-level information: Second-dose timings of about 4 or about 12 weeks were pooled.

This CDR3 contains 16 residues. The V and J ends lost 4 bases and 7 bases, in that order; junction bases with no gene match: 7. From germline, CDR1 is MNHEY and CDR2 SVGEGT. Overall study results and limits: Donors were chiefly white British, with a greater number of females, and clonal diversity was perhaps underestimated. Compared with day 0, the breadth and depth of the Spike-specific TCR repertoire rose significantly after two doses of AZD1222.

The material sequenced was peripheral blood, taken on day 0 of AZD1222 vaccination. The TCR comes from an adult in good health. V gene TRBV6-2 or TRBV6-3 combines with J gene TRBJ2-2; TRBD1 aligns across 12 bases. CDR3 in DNA: TGTGCCAGCAGTTCCCGGGACAGGGGGCGGTTCGGGGAGCTGTTTTTT. Translating it yields CASSSRDRGRFGELFF.